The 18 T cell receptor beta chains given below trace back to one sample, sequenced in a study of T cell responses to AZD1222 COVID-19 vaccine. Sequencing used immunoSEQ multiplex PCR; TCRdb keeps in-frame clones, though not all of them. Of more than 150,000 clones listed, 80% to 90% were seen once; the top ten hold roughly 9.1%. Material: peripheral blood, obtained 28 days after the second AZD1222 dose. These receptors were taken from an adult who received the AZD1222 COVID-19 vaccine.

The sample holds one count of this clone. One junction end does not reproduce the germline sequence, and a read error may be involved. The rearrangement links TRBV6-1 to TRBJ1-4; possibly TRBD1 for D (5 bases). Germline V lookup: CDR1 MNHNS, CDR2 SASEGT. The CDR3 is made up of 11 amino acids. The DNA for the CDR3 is TGTGCCAGCAGGCGGGGCCCAGCGCCCGAATTT. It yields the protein CASRRGPAPEF.

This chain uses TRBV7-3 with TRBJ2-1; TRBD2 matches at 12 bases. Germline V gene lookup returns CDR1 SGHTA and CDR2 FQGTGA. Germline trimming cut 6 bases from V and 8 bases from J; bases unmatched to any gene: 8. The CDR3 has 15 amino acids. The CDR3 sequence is CASRASSGRAHEQFF. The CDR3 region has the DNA TGTGCCAGCAGAGCCTCTAGCGGGAGGGCCCATGAGCAGTTCTTC.

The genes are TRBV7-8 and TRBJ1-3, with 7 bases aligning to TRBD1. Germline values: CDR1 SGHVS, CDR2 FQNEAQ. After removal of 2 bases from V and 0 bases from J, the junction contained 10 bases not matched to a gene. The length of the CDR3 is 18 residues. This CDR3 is CASSLLRTGLLSGNTIYF. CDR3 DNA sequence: TGTGCCAGCAGCTTACTCAGGACAGGACTCCTCTCTGGAAACACCATATATTTT.

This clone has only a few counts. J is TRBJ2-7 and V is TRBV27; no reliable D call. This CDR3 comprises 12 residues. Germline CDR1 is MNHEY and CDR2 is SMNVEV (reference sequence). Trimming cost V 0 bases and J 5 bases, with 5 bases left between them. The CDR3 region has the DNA TGTGCCAGCAGTTTATCCAGGCACGAGCAGTACTTC. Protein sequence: CASSLSRHEQYF.

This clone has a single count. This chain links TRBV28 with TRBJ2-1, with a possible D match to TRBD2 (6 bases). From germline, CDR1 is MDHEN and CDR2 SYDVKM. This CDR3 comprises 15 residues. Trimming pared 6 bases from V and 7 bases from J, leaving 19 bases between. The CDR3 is CASRSGTLGTNEQFF. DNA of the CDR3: TGTGCCAGCAGGTCCGGGACCCTGGGGACTAATGAGCAGTTCTTC.

CDR3 amino acids: CASRPRGLSSYEQYF. In nucleotides, the CDR3 is TGTGCCAGCAGGCCAAGGGGGCTTAGCTCCTACGAGCAGTACTTC. The rearrangement joins TRBV25-1 to TRBJ2-7, with 7 nucleotides matching TRBD1. Germline V gives CDR1 MGHDK, CDR2 SYGVNS. The CDR3 contains 15 residues. V shed 6 bases and J 0 bases; nucleotides not matched to a gene: 8.

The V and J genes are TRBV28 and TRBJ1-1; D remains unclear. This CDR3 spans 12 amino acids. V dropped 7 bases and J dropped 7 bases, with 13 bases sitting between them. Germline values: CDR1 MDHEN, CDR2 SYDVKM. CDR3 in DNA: TGTGCCAGCACCGTCCCTAGAGTTGAAGCTTTCTTT. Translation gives CASTVPRVEAFF.

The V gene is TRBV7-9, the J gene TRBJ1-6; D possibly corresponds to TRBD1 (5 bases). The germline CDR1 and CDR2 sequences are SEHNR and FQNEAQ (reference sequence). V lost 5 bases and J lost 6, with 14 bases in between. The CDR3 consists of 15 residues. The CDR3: CASSRGGTVNSPLHF. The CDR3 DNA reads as TGTGCCAGCAGCCGGGGGGGGACGGTTAATTCACCCCTCCACTTT.

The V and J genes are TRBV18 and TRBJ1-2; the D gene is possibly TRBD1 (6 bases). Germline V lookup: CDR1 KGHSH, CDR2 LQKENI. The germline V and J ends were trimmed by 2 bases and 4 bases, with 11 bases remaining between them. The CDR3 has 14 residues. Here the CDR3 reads CASSPDRSGYGYTF. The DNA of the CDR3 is TGTGCCAGCTCACCAGACAGGTCAGGCTATGGCTACACCTTC. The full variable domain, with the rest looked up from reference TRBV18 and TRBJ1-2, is NAGVMQNPRHLVRRRGQEARLRCSPMKGHSHVYWYRQLPEEGLKFMVYLQKENIIDESGMPKERFSAEFPKEGPSILRIQQVVRGDSAAYFCASSPDRSGYGYTFGSGTRLTVV.

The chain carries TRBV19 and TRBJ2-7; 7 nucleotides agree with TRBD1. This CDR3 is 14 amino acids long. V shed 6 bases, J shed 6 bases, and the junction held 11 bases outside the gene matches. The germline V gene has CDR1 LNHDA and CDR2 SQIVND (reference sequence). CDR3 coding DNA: TGTGCCAGTAGCTACGACAGGGATCGCCTCGAGCAGTACTTC. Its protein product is CASSYDRDRLEQYF.

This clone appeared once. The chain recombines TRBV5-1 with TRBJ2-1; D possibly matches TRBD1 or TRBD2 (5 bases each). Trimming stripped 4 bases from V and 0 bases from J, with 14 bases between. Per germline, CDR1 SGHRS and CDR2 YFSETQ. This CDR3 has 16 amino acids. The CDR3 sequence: CASSRDAPSSYNEQFF. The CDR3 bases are TGCGCCAGCAGCCGGGACGCCCCTAGCTCCTACAATGAGCAGTTCTTC.

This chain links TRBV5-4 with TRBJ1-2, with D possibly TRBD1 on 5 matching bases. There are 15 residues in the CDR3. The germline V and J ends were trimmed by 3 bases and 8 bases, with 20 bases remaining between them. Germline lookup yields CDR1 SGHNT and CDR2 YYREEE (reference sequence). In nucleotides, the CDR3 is TGTGCCAGCAGCTCAACCACGGGGGTTTTAAGGGGCTACACCTTC. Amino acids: CASSSTTGVLRGYTF.

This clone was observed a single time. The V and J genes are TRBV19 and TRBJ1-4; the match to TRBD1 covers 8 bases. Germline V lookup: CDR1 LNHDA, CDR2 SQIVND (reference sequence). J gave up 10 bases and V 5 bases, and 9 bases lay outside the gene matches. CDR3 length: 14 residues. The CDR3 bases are TGTGCCAGTAGTTCTCATGGACAGGGTTCAAAACTGTTTTTT. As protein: CASSSHGQGSKLFF.

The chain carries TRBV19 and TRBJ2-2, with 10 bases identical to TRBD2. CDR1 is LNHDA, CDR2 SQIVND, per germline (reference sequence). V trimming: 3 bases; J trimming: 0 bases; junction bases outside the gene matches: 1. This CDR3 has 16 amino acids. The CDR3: CASSISGGANTGELFF. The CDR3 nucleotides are TGTGCCAGTAGTATCAGCGGGGGGGCGAACACCGGGGAGCTGTTTTTT.

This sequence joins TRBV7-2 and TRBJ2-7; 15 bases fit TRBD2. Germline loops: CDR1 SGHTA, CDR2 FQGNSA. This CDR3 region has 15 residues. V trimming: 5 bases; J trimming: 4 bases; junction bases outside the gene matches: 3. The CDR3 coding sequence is TGTGCCAGCAGCCCGGGACTAGCGGGAGGATACGAGCAGTACTTC. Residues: CASSPGLAGGYEQYF.

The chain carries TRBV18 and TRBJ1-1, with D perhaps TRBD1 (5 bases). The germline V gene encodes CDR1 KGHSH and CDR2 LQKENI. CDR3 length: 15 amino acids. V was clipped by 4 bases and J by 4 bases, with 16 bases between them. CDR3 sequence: CASSQEQTGGTEAFF. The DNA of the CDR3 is TGTGCCAGCTCACAAGAACAGACCGGGGGCACTGAAGCTTTCTTT.

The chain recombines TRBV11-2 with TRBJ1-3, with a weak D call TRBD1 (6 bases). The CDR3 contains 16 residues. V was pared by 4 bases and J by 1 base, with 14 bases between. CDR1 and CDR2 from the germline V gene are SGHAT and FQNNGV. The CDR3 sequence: CASSSWVQGSGNTIYF. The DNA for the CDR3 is TGTGCCAGCAGCTCCTGGGTACAGGGATCTGGAAACACCATATATTTT.

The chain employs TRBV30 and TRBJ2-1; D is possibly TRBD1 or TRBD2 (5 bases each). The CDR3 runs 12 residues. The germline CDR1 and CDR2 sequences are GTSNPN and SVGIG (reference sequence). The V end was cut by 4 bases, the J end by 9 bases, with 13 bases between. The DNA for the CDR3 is TGTGCCTGGAACCTTGGGGCGGGTGAGCAGTTCTTC. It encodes CAWNLGAGEQFF.